A single sample is the source of the 19 T cell receptor beta chains below, sequenced in a study of T cells after yellow fever vaccination. Each CDR3 protein is one row after TCRdb ran MiXCR on the 5' RACE reads. The sample records 450,000 to 550,000 distinct CDR3 sequences, 15% to 20% being singletons. This sample comprised PBMCs, obtained 15 days after the yellow fever booster vaccination. The receptor source for this set is a man aged 30 to 45 who received the YFV17D yellow fever vaccine.

This clonotype has just a few counts. The chain uses TRBV7-8 and TRBJ2-1; D is ambiguous. This CDR3 region has 15 residues. V shed 7 bases and J shed 7 bases, with 20 bases lying between them. Germline loops: CDR1 SGHVS, CDR2 FQNEAQ. CDR3 loop: CASITSREPTNEQFF. CDR3 nucleotide sequence: TGTGCCAGCATCACTTCTAGGGAACCAACAAATGAGCAGTTCTTC.

This chain uses TRBV19 with TRBJ2-3; D possibly corresponds to TRBD2 (6 bases). Per the germline V gene, CDR1 is LNHDA and CDR2 is SQIVND (reference sequence). This CDR3 is 17 amino acids long. Trimming stripped 6 bases from V and 3 bases from J, with 22 bases between. The CDR3 bases are TGTGCCAGTAGGAAGATAAGGTTGCGGGATGGTACAGATACGCAGTATTTT. This translates into CASRKIRLRDGTDTQYF.

The chain combines TRBV7-2 with TRBJ2-5, with no clear D. Germline assignment: CDR1 SGHTA and CDR2 FQGNSA. CDR3 length: 14 amino acids. Between the trimmed V and J ends, which lost 2 bases and 5 bases, there was a span of 12 bases. The CDR3 is CASSLWLASETQYF. CDR3 sequence (DNA): TGTGCCAGCAGCTTATGGCTGGCCTCGGAGACCCAGTACTTC.

This clonotype was observed a handful of times. This rearrangement joins TRBV2 to TRBJ1-2; D is uncertain. V lost 3 bases, J lost 0 bases, and 5 bases lay in between. Germline CDR1 and CDR2: SNHLY and FYNNEI. The CDR3 has 13 amino acids. CDR3: CASSDRTNYGYTF. CDR3 DNA: TGTGCCAGCAGTGATCGCACTAACTATGGCTACACCTTC.

The chain combines TRBV3-1 with TRBJ2-1; D unresolved. V was clipped by 2 bases and J by 0 bases, with 8 bases between them. The germline gives CDR1 LGHDT, CDR2 YNNKEL (reference sequence). The CDR3 loop spans 15 amino acids. CDR3 bases: TGTGCCAGCAGCCAAAGGTTAGGCTCCTACAATGAGCAGTTCTTC. Translated: CASSQRLGSYNEQFF.

There are a few counts of this clonotype. The chain has TRBV4-3 and TRBJ2-2; D ambiguous. Trimming shortened V by 0 bases and J by 4 bases, and 9 bases separated the two germline ends. The germline V gene encodes CDR1 LGHNA and CDR2 YSLEER. The CDR3 length is 15 residues. The CDR3 region has the DNA TGCGCCAGCAGCCAAGACAATACGGGCACCGGGGAGCTGTTTTTT. It specifies CASSQDNTGTGELFF.

The chain links TRBV6-2 or TRBV6-3 to TRBJ2-3; 7 nucleotides line up with TRBD2. The germline V gene encodes CDR1 MNHEY and CDR2 SVGEGT. This CDR3 contains 14 residues. V was pared by 4 bases and J by 6 bases, with 7 bases of the junction left unmatched. CDR3 DNA: TGTGCCAGCAGTTTCCGGGTCGGGGGGGATACGCAGTATTTT. Translation gives CASSFRVGGDTQYF.

The chain is built from TRBV4-3 and TRBJ2-5; TRBD1 agrees at 8 bases. The CDR3 is 13 amino acids. Trimming took 0 bases from V and 14 from J; bases not matched to a gene: 8. Germline V lookup: CDR1 LGHNA, CDR2 YSLEER. This CDR3 is CASSQDQTGVIYF. The CDR3 nucleotides are TGCGCCAGCAGCCAAGATCAGACAGGGGTGATATACTTC.

This rearrangement joins TRBV12-3 or TRBV12-4 to TRBJ2-1; TRBD2 agrees at 10 bases. CDR3 size: 17 residues. Trimming took 3 bases from V and 0 from J; bases not matched to a gene: 5. Here the CDR3 DNA reads TGTGCCAGCAGTTTCATGTCTAGCGGGAGCTCCTACAATGAGCAGTTCTTC. This gives the protein CASSFMSSGSSYNEQFF.

The rearrangement links TRBV30 to TRBJ2-1; D is unresolved. The CDR3 is 10 amino acids. In germline, CDR1 is GTSNPN, CDR2 SVGIG (reference sequence). Trimming left V 5 bases short and J 7 bases short, with 6 bases between. The CDR3 DNA sequence: TGTGCCTGGGGGGTAAATGAGCAGTTCTTC. This translates into CAWGVNEQFF.

The rearrangement links TRBV3-1 to TRBJ2-1; 7 nucleotides align to TRBD2. The V gene end was trimmed by 11 bases and the J gene end by 13 bases; junction bases not matched to a gene: 23. CDR1 and CDR2 (germline): LGHDT, YNNKEL (reference sequence). CDR3 length equals 15 residues. The CDR3 protein is CACTQESGLERKQFF. CDR3 sequence (DNA): TGTGCCTGCACCCAAGAATCCGGACTAGAACGGAAACAGTTCTTC.

This clonotype was counted a single time. J is TRBJ2-2 and V is TRBV7-8; 11 bases line up with TRBD1. The CDR3 runs 16 residues. V lost 1 base, J lost 4 bases, and 2 bases stayed unmatched. In germline, CDR1 is SGHVS, CDR2 FQNEAQ. In DNA form, the CDR3 reads TGTGCCAGCAGCTTAGGGACAGGGGGCGTCACCGGGGAGCTGTTTTTT. Residues: CASSLGTGGVTGELFF.

This clonotype has only a few counts. The chain's CDR3 is CASSRPAAGSSYEQYF. CDR3 nucleotide sequence: TGTGCCAGCAGCCGCCCCGCGGCGGGGAGCTCCTACGAGCAGTACTTC. V is TRBV6-2 or TRBV6-3 and J is TRBJ2-7; D is perhaps TRBD2 (6 bases). V lost 6 bases to trimming and J lost 0 bases, with 18 bases between them. This CDR3 region has 16 residues. Germline V gene data show CDR1 as MNHEY and CDR2 as SVGEGT.

V usage is TRBV20-1 and J usage is TRBJ1-4, with a weak D call TRBD1 (6 bases). CDR3 size: 13 residues. V was shortened by 5 bases and J by 8 bases, with 15 bases between the two germline ends. The germline V gene encodes CDR1 DFQATT and CDR2 SNEGSKA (reference sequence). The CDR3 reads CSAPQGFGEKLFF. CDR3 bases: TGCAGTGCTCCTCAGGGGTTTGGGGAAAAACTGTTTTTT.

This chain uses TRBV10-3 with TRBJ2-5, with a possible D match to TRBD2 (6 bases). In germline, CDR1 is ENHRY, CDR2 SYGVKD. Trimming left V 11 bases short and J 5 bases short, with 18 bases between. This CDR3 is built from 13 residues. Here the CDR3 DNA reads TGTGCCCTTCAGGCGGGACCCGGGGAGACCCAGTACTTC. Its protein product is CALQAGPGETQYF.

The chain combines TRBV3-1 with TRBJ2-7, with TRBD2 identical over 12 bases. The CDR3 consists of 15 residues. J was trimmed by 1 base and V by 2 bases; bases with no gene match: 0. Germline lookup yields CDR1 LGHDT and CDR2 YNNKEL (reference sequence). The CDR3 DNA reads TGTGCCAGCAGCCAACTAGCGGGAGGGTCCTACGAGCAGTACTTC. This encodes CASSQLAGGSYEQYF.

A few counts support this clonotype. The CDR3: CASSVEGADTQYF. For the CDR3, the DNA is TGTGCCAGCAGCGTAGAGGGGGCAGATACGCAGTATTTT. This chain links TRBV9 with TRBJ2-3; D might be TRBD1 (6 bases). CDR1 is SGDLS, CDR2 YYNGEE, per germline. The CDR3 runs 13 residues. The V end was cut by 0 bases, the J end by 4 bases, with 6 bases between.

The CDR3 sequence is CASNLAGGSLVGVVYNEQFF. The CDR3 DNA follows: TGTGCCAGCAATCTAGCGGGAGGTTCGCTAGTTGGGGTGGTCTACAATGAGCAGTTCTTC. The genes are TRBV2 and TRBJ2-1; 11 bases agree with TRBD2. J lost 3 bases, V lost 7 bases, and 20 bases had no gene match. CDR1 and CDR2 (germline): SNHLY, FYNNEI. The CDR3 loop spans 20 amino acids.

This clonotype occurred a few times. This rearrangement joins TRBV7-3 to TRBJ2-1, with TRBD2 identical over 7 bases. V shed 0 bases and J 7 bases; nucleotides not matched to a gene: 9. Germline V gene data show CDR1 as SGHTA and CDR2 as FQGTGA. The CDR3 has 16 residues. CDR3 nucleotides: TGTGCCAGCAGCTTAACGGGGCTAGCGGAGGGGAATGAGCAGTTCTTC. Translation: CASSLTGLAEGNEQFF. The variable domain in full, completed from reference TRBV7-3 and TRBJ2-1, reads GAGVSQTPSNKVTEKGKYVELRCDPISGHTALYWYRQSLGQGPEFLIYFQGTGAADDSGLPNDRFFAVRPEGSVSTLKIQRTERGDSAVYLCASSLTGLAEGNEQFFGPGTRLTVL.